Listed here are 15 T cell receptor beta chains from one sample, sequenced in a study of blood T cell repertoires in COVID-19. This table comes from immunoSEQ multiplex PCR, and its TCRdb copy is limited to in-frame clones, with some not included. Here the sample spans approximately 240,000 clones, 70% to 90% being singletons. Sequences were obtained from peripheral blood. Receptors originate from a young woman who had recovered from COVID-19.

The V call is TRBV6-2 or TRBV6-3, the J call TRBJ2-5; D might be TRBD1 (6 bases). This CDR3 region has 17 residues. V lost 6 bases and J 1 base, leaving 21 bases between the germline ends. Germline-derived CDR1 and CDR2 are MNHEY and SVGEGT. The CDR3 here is CASSPSLGQILQETQYF. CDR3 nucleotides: TGTGCCAGCAGCCCCTCCTTAGGACAGATACTCCAAGAGACCCAGTACTTC.

The CDR3 DNA is TGTGCCAGCAGCTTAGTGGAGCGGGAGAACACCGGGGAGCTGTTTTTT. Translating it yields CASSLVERENTGELFF. This chain links TRBV7-9 with TRBJ2-2, with 7 bases aligning to TRBD2. After removal of 1 base from V and 1 base from J, the junction contained 3 bases not matched to a gene. There are 16 residues in the CDR3. The V gene's germline CDR1 is SEHNR and CDR2 FQNEAQ (reference sequence). The whole variable domain, remainder taken from reference TRBV7-9 and TRBJ2-2, is DTGVSQNPRHKITKRGQNVTFRCDPISEHNRLYWYRQTLGQGPEFLTYFQNEAQLEKSRLLSDRFSAERPKGSFSTLEIQRTEQGDSAMYLCASSLVERENTGELFFGEGSRLTVL.

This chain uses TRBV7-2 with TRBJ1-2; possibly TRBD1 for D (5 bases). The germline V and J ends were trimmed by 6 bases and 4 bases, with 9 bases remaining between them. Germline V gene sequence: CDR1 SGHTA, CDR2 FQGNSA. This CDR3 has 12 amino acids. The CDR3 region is CASSGGSYGYTF. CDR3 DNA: TGTGCCAGCAGTGGGGGGTCCTATGGCTACACCTTC.

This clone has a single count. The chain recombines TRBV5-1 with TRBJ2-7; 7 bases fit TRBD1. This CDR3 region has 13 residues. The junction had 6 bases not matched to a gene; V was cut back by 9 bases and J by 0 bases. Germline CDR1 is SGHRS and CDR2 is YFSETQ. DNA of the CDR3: TGCGCCACCCGCCGGGACAGCTCCTACGAGCAGTACTTC. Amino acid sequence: CATRRDSSYEQYF.

Here the CDR3 reads CASSEERELTDTQYF. DNA for the CDR3: TGCGCCAGCAGTGAGGAGCGGGAGCTCACAGATACGCAGTATTTT. The rearrangement joins TRBV10-1 to TRBJ2-3, with 8 bases identical to TRBD2. CDR1 is WNHNN and CDR2 is SYGVQD in the germline V gene (reference sequence). The CDR3 length is 15 residues. The V segment lost 2 bases and the J segment 2 bases; nucleotides outside the gene matches: 3.

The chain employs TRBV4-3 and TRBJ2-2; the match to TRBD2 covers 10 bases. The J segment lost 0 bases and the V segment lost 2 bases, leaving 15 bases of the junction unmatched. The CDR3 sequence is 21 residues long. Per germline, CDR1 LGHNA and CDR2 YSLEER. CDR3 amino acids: CASSQRTPWTSGDANTGELFF. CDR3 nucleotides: TGCGCCAGCAGCCAACGGACCCCTTGGACTAGCGGAGACGCGAACACCGGGGAGCTGTTTTTT.

The CDR3, as DNA: TGCGCCAGCAGCCCGCAGGGTTCTGGGAATCAGCCCCAGCATTTT. Amino acids: CASSPQGSGNQPQHF. V gene TRBV5-1 combines with J gene TRBJ1-5; TRBD1 might be the D (5 bases). The germline V gene encodes CDR1 SGHRS and CDR2 YFSETQ. The CDR3 length is 15 residues. The V gene lost 4 bases and the J gene lost 4 bases, with 15 bases spanning the gap.

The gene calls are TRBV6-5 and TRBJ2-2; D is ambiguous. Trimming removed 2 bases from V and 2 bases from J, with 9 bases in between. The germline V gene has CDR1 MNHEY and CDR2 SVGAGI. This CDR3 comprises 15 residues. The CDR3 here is CASSYDFSNTGELFF. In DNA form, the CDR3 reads TGTGCCAGCAGTTACGACTTTTCAAACACCGGGGAGCTGTTTTTT.

This CDR3 is CASSDSGMSTDTQYF. CDR3 bases: TGTGCCAGCAGCGACAGCGGGATGAGCACAGATACGCAGTATTTT. This rearrangement joins TRBV7-9 to TRBJ2-3; 7 nucleotides line up with TRBD2. Germline CDR1 and CDR2: SEHNR and FQNEAQ (reference sequence). The CDR3 loop spans 15 amino acids. The ends lost 5 bases at V and 0 bases at J; junction bases unmatched: 5.

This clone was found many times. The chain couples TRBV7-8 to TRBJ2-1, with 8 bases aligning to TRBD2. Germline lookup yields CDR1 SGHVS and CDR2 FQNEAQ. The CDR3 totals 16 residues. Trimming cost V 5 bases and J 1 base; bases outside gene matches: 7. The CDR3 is CASSPPGGRSYNEQFF. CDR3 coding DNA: TGTGCCAGCAGCCCACCGGGGGGGCGATCCTACAATGAGCAGTTCTTC.

CDR3 residues: CASSLASGSNGELFF. DNA of the CDR3: TGTGCCAGCAGCTTAGCTTCGGGGTCTAACGGGGAGCTGTTTTTT. The chain employs TRBV11-2 and TRBJ2-2; D might be TRBD2 (5 bases). Per the germline V gene, CDR1 is SGHAT and CDR2 is FQNNGV. CDR3 length: 15 residues. V lost 1 base and J lost 7, with 13 bases in between.

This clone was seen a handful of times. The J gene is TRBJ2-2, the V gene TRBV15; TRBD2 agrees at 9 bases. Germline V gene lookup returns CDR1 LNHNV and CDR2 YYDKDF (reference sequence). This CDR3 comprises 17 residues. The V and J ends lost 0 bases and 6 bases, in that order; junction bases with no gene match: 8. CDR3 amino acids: CATSREPFVAGAGELFF. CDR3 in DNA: TGTGCCACCAGCAGAGAGCCATTCGTAGCGGGAGCCGGGGAGCTGTTTTTT.

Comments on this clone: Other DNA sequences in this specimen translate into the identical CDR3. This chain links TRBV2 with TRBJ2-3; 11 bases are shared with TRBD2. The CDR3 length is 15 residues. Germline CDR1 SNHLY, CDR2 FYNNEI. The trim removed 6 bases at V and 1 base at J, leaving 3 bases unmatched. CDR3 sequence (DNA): TGTGCCAGCAGCCCACTAGCGGGAGGCACAGATACGCAGTATTTT. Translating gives CASSPLAGGTDTQYF.

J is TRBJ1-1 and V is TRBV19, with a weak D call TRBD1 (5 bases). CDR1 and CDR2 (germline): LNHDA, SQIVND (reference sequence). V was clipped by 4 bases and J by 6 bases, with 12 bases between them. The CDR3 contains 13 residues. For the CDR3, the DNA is TGTGCCAGTAGTAGGTGGACACTTCCTGAAGCTTTCTTT. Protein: CASSRWTLPEAFF.

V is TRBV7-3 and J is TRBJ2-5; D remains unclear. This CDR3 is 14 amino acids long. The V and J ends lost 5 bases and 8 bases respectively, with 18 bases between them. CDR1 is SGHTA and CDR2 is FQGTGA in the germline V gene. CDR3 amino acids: CASSEAASSETQYF. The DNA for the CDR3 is TGTGCCAGCAGCGAGGCGGCGTCTTCTGAAACCCAGTACTTC.